This TCR beta chain was captured by sequencing in a study of shared clonotypes between healthy human individuals. Libraries were prepared by immunoSEQ multiplex PCR; TCRdb keeps only in-frame clonotypes and omits some of them. This repertoire shows approximately 1,000,000 clones, approximately 80% found once; its top ten account for roughly 0.9%. Deletions cut 0 bases from V and 6 bases from J, with 12 bases between. The CDR3 runs 14 residues. In germline, CDR1 is SGHDT, CDR2 YYEEEE. Sample: memory CD4+ T cells from PBMCs. Subset here: CD45RA-negative fraction. The chain carries TRBV5-6 and TRBJ2-5; a possible D gene is TRBD1 (7 bases). The TCR sequence derives from a man between 18 and 29 years old in good health. Some clones in this sample may be carry-over from other donors' samples. The CDR3 region has the DNA TGTGCCAGCAGCTTGGAACAGGGGAGGAAGACCCAGTACTTC. As protein: CASSLEQGRKTQYF.